The rows below give T cell receptor beta chains drawn from one sample of a study of CD8 T cells in ankylosing spondylitis. In TCRdb, the 5' RACE reads were re-called with MiXCR into one record per CDR3 protein. This table holds approximately 540,000 distinct CDR3 sequences, about 13% found once. Sequencing input: blood, either unsorted or a sorted T cell fraction (not recorded which). Source of these receptors: a male donor with ankylosing spondylitis. The CDR3 runs from the conserved cysteine through the conserved F or W. D genes are given only for firm matches. Rows give clone size only sometimes, using once, few, many, or a class for an expanded clone.

D gene	CDR3 length	V gene	J gene	clone size	CDR3 protein	CDR3 DNA
TRBD2	19	TRBV20-1	TRBJ2-2	-	CSARDLLRLAGGQNGELFF	TGCAGTGCTAGAGACCTACTTCGGTTAGCGGGAGGGCAGAACGGGGAGCTGTTTTTT
TRBD1	15	TRBV18	TRBJ2-3	few	CASSPTGQDTDTQYF	TGTGCCAGCTCACCAACGGGACAGGACACAGATACGCAGTATTTT
-	12	TRBV29-1	TRBJ1-2	many	CSVDLFNYGYTF	TGCAGCGTTGATCTGTTTAACTATGGCTACACCTTC
TRBD1	16	TRBV14	TRBJ2-3	many	CASSQTRGRSTDTQYF	TGTGCCAGCAGCCAGACCAGGGGGCGAAGTACAGATACGCAGTATTTT
TRBD1	14	TRBV10-2	TRBJ1-2	-	CASSVGQGVGGYTF	TGCGCCAGCAGTGTGGGGCAGGGGGTAGGCGGCTACACCTTC
TRBD2	14	TRBV9	TRBJ2-5	-	CASSVGTSQETQYF	TGTGCCAGCAGCGTAGGGACTAGTCAAGAGACCCAGTACTTC
-	15	TRBV5-5	TRBJ2-1	many	CASSLVGPFDNEQFF	TGTGCCAGCAGCTTGGTCGGGCCTTTCGACAATGAGCAGTTCTTC
-	12	TRBV12-3/TRBV12-4	TRBJ2-1	-	CASSFTVGEQFF	TGTGCCAGCAGTTTTACGGTGGGTGAGCAGTTCTTC
-	15	TRBV11-2	TRBJ1-2	few	CASSARRQGNYGYTF	TGTGCCAGCAGCGCGCGCCGGCAGGGAAACTATGGCTACACCTTC
TRBD2	13	TRBV11-2	TRBJ2-1	-	CASTGLVNNEQFF	TGTGCCAGCACCGGACTAGTAAACAATGAGCAGTTCTTC